The 21 T cell receptor beta chains below were found in one sample sequenced in a study of blood T cell repertoires in COVID-19. Some clones are missing from TCRdb's copy, which holds only in-frame ones; the method was immunoSEQ multiplex PCR. Of about 190,000 clones in the sample, less than 85% were seen once. The sample taken for sequencing was peripheral blood. The receptor source for this set is a woman aged 45-59 years with acute or convalescent COVID-19.

This chain links TRBV14 with TRBJ2-7; no reliable D call. The CDR3 totals 14 residues. Germline CDR1 and CDR2: SGHDN and FVKESK. Trimming pared 2 bases from V and 6 bases from J, leaving 14 bases between. The CDR3 region has the DNA TGTGCCAGCAGCCAATCCCTTAGCCCGGGCGAGCAGTACTTC. Protein product: CASSQSLSPGEQYF.

This chain uses TRBV5-6 with TRBJ2-1, with a possible D match to TRBD1 (5 bases). This CDR3 contains 13 residues. V was shortened by 0 bases and J by 10 bases, with 11 bases between the two germline ends. Germline V gene data show CDR1 as SGHDT and CDR2 as YYEEEE. CDR3 DNA: TGTGCCAGCAGCTTGGTGCGGTGGGGCGAGCAGTTCTTC. It is translated as CASSLVRWGEQFF.

This chain links TRBV5-1 with TRBJ2-1, with TRBD2 matching 7 bases. V lost 3 bases, J lost 3 bases, and 9 bases stayed unmatched. The CDR3 is 16 amino acids. The germline V gene encodes CDR1 SGHRS and CDR2 YFSETQ. DNA of the CDR3: TGCGCCAGCAGCTGGGGAACCGGGACTAACTACAATGAGCAGTTCTTC. Translation gives CASSWGTGTNYNEQFF.

The chain uses TRBV19 and TRBJ2-1; 14 nucleotides align to TRBD2. From germline, CDR1 is LNHDA and CDR2 SQIVND (reference sequence). V was clipped by 6 bases and J by 6 bases; unmatched bases: 19. CDR3 length: 20 residues. As DNA, the CDR3 is TGTGCCAGTAGGCCGAGGGGTCAGCGAGGGACTAGCGGGAGTGCCAATGAGCAGTTCTTC. Translated: CASRPRGQRGTSGSANEQFF.

The V gene is TRBV6-5, the J gene TRBJ2-4, with D uncertain. The CDR3 is 15 amino acids. Trimming cost V 7 bases and J 0 bases, with 13 bases left between them. In germline, CDR1 is MNHEY, CDR2 SVGAGI. CDR3 coding DNA: TGTGCCAGCAACGAGCTGGCGGTAGCCAAAAACATTCAGTACTTC. Encoded protein: CASNELAVAKNIQYF.

This clone was recorded only once. The gene calls are TRBV6-5 and TRBJ1-2, with 8 bases lining up with TRBD1. From germline, CDR1 is MNHEY and CDR2 SVGAGI. This CDR3 comprises 14 residues. The V and J ends lost 5 bases and 8 bases, in that order; junction bases with no gene match: 10. The DNA for the CDR3 is TGTGCCAGCAGTCTTTCCAGGGGGCTTTCCGGCTACACCTTC. This translates into CASSLSRGLSGYTF.

The V gene is TRBV15, the J gene TRBJ2-5; TRBD1 agrees at 7 bases. Trimming took 2 bases from V and 2 from J; bases not matched to a gene: 11. The CDR3 extends over 17 amino acids. Germline V gene lookup returns CDR1 LNHNV and CDR2 YYDKDF (reference sequence). CDR3 sequence (DNA): TGTGCCACCAGCAGAAAACCCTCCGGGACAGCTCAAGAGACCCAGTACTTC. It codes for CATSRKPSGTAQETQYF.

The V and J genes are TRBV5-6 and TRBJ1-5; 7 bases map to TRBD1. V lost 4 bases, J lost 7 bases, and 11 bases stayed unmatched. From germline, CDR1 is SGHDT and CDR2 YYEEEE. The CDR3 sequence is 15 residues long. CDR3 nucleotide sequence: TGTGCCAGCAGCACCCGTCGACAGGGAGGCCAGCCCCAGCATTTT. Translation: CASSTRRQGGQPQHF.

The gene calls are TRBV6-1 and TRBJ1-5; D is undetermined. The CDR3 is 15 amino acids. Per germline, CDR1 MNHNS and CDR2 SASEGT. Trimming cost V 1 base and J 3 bases, with 10 bases left between them. The CDR3 DNA follows: TGTGCCAGCAGTGAAGGGTCCTATCCCAATCAGCCCCAGCATTTT. Translated, it gives CASSEGSYPNQPQHF.

This rearrangement joins TRBV15 to TRBJ1-1; TRBD1 matches 7 bases. CDR1 LNHNV and CDR2 YYDKDF come from the germline V gene (reference sequence). V gave up 0 bases and J gave up 1 base; unmatched junction bases: 5. CDR3 length: 16 residues. The CDR3 region is CATSREGHRGNTEAFF. The CDR3 DNA is TGTGCCACCAGCAGAGAGGGACACAGGGGGAACACTGAAGCTTTCTTT.

Notes on this clone: The sample carries other DNA sequences with the same CDR3. The chain couples TRBV7-2 to TRBJ1-1; D is unresolved. Germline CDR1 and CDR2: SGHTA and FQGNSA. The CDR3 loop spans 14 amino acids. The V gene lost 1 base and the J gene lost 0 bases, with 6 bases spanning the gap. CDR3 in DNA: TGTGCCAGCAGCTTAGGGGCCCTGAACACTGAAGCTTTCTTT. It codes for CASSLGALNTEAFF. The variable domain in full, completed from reference TRBV7-2 and TRBJ1-1, reads GAGVSQSPSNKVTEKGKDVELRCDPISGHTALYWYRQSLGQGLEFLIYFQGNSAPDKSGLPSDRFSAERTGGSVSTLTIQRTQQEDSAVYLCASSLGALNTEAFFGQGTRLTVV.

The CDR3 nucleotides read TGTGCCAGCAGTTTCTGTCAGCCCCAGCATTTT. Its protein is CASSFCQPQHF. The rearrangement links TRBV27 to TRBJ1-5; D is ambiguous. Per germline, CDR1 MNHEY and CDR2 SMNVEV (reference sequence). V was trimmed by 3 bases and J by 6 bases, leaving 3 bases between them. The CDR3 length is 11 residues.

This clone has only one observation. V is TRBV9 and J is TRBJ1-3, with TRBD1 as a possible D gene (6 bases). Trimming shortened V by 0 bases and J by 4 bases, and 11 bases separated the two germline ends. Germline lookup yields CDR1 SGDLS and CDR2 YYNGEE. The CDR3 spans 15 residues. CDR3 residues: CASSVVGQEGNTIYF. The CDR3 DNA follows: TGTGCCAGCAGCGTAGTGGGACAAGAAGGAAACACCATATATTTT.

The V call is TRBV15, the J call TRBJ2-3; 11 bases fit TRBD2. This CDR3 contains 15 residues. With 11 bases clipped from V and 3 bases from J, the junction kept 10 bases outside the gene matches. The germline gives CDR1 LNHNV, CDR2 YYDKDF (reference sequence). The CDR3 DNA follows: TGTGCCTCCGCTCTAGCGGGAGGTGTGACAGATACGCAGTATTTT. This gives the protein CASALAGGVTDTQYF.

The V call is TRBV18, the J call TRBJ1-1; 8 nucleotides agree with TRBD1. The length of the CDR3 is 14 residues. The trim removed 3 bases at V and 9 bases at J, leaving 9 bases unmatched. Germline assignment: CDR1 KGHSH and CDR2 LQKENI. The CDR3 DNA sequence: TGTGCCAGCTCACCGTTCGAGGACAGGGACAAAGCTTTCTTT. This sequence encodes CASSPFEDRDKAFF.

A few counts support this clone. V gene TRBV10-2 combines with J gene TRBJ1-5, with 7 bases lining up with TRBD1. This CDR3 is built from 17 residues. The trim removed 8 bases at V and 4 bases at J, leaving 17 bases unmatched. Germline-derived CDR1 and CDR2 are WSHSY and SAAADI. The CDR3 nucleotides are TGCGCCAGCCTGGGGGACCTAAGACAGGGACCTAATCAGCCCCAGCATTTT. Residues: CASLGDLRQGPNQPQHF.

V is TRBV12-5 and J is TRBJ2-1; TRBD1 matches at 10 bases. With 4 bases clipped from V and 7 bases from J, the junction kept 10 bases outside the gene matches. CDR1 LGHNT and CDR2 FRNRAP come from the germline V gene. The CDR3 totals 16 residues. The CDR3 loop is CASGSLTGGAGNEQFF. CDR3 DNA sequence: TGTGCTAGTGGTTCCCTGACAGGGGGCGCGGGGAATGAGCAGTTCTTC.

The J gene is TRBJ1-6, the V gene TRBV4-1, with D unclear. The ends were cut back, 4 bases at V and 0 bases at J, with 10 bases in the middle. This CDR3 spans 16 amino acids. Per the germline V gene, CDR1 is MGHRA and CDR2 is YSYEKL. The CDR3 DNA reads TGCGCCAGCAGCCCGATCTACCTCTCCTATAATTCACCCCTCCACTTT. Its translation: CASSPIYLSYNSPLHF.

This clone has just one count. This chain links TRBV7-6 with TRBJ1-1; 7 nucleotides line up with TRBD1. V gave up 4 bases and J gave up 0 bases; unmatched junction bases: 8. The CDR3 covers 16 residues. Germline V gives CDR1 SGHVS, CDR2 FNYEAQ. The CDR3 DNA is TGTGCCAGCAGCTCGTGGCAGGGGGGCATGAACACTGAAGCTTTCTTT. This encodes CASSSWQGGMNTEAFF.

This chain links TRBV19 with TRBJ1-5; D may be TRBD1 (6 bases). The V gene lost 9 bases and the J gene lost 0 bases, with 18 bases spanning the gap. The length of the CDR3 is 16 residues. CDR1 and CDR2 (germline): LNHDA, SQIVND (reference sequence). CDR3 amino acids: CASWGHHVPSNQPQHF. DNA of the CDR3: TGTGCCAGCTGGGGACACCACGTACCTAGCAATCAGCCCCAGCATTTT.

CDR3 loop: CASSLQGALTDTQYF. The DNA for the CDR3 is TGTGCCAGCAGTTTACAGGGGGCTTTAACAGATACGCAGTATTTT. The chain has TRBV6-5 and TRBJ2-3, with 9 bases aligning to TRBD1. V lost 4 bases, J lost 3 bases, and 5 bases stayed unmatched. Germline-derived CDR1 and CDR2 are MNHEY and SVGAGI. There are 15 residues in the CDR3.